The subject of this entry is one T cell receptor beta chain. There is no known antigen for this receptor. No base qualities exist here, and no much larger clone lies one base off it. The cohort consisted of some 730 healthy bone marrow donors. At the time of sampling, every cohort member was nominally healthy, though immune exposures that went unrecorded were likely present. The donor was CMV seronegative and was included in the group of several hundred seronegative cohort members. A peripheral blood sample was provided by each donor, and peripheral blood mononuclear cells were used for TCR beta sequencing. Genomic DNA was extracted from the blood cell samples with the Qiagen DNeasy Blood Extraction Kit. The library was built by means of the immunoSEQ multiplex PCR assay. For the multiplex PCR, a mixture combining 60 forward primers for TCR Vbeta segments and 13 reverse primers for TCR Jbeta segments was used. The CDR3 region of rearranged TCR beta genes was amplified from genomic DNA by a multiplex PCR assay. The Illumina HiSeq System was used to sequence the amplified TCR beta libraries as 87-base-pair reads. The paper's data handling went like this. A later analysis tallied around 87 million unique TCR beta chains across the roughly 610 repertoires, and approximately 12 million of those chains were shared by two or more donors. To remove PCR and sequencing errors, raw reads were error-corrected and collapsed into unique sequences using a nearest-neighbor algorithm that merged closely related sequences. Alignment of CDR3 sequences to IMGT reference sequences was used to assign V, D and J gene segments. Each retained sequence needed at least a six-nucleotide match to both a V gene segment and a J gene segment. A rearrangement counted as productive if the CDR3 had no stop codons and remained in frame with V and J, and every other rearrangement counted as non-productive. CDR3 was defined according to IMGT convention as the region running from the second conserved V-encoded cysteine to the conserved J-encoded phenylalanine. Sequences without an unambiguous match to a single V gene segment were excluded from the earlier analysis of a few hundred of the donors. In an earlier analysis of more than 500 of the donors, a V segment was called functional when productive rearrangements were above 56.7%, and segregating when the standard deviation between donors exceeded 5%. To diagnose cytomegalovirus status from the catalog of TCR beta chain sequences, a statistical classification framework was built. In a later analysis, TCR nucleotide sequences were compared against IMGT/GENE-DB human TR gene sequences so that V and J genes could be assigned. In a later analysis, CDR3 sequences and most-parsimonious VDJ recombination scenarios were assigned using the TCRdist pipeline. In a later analysis, each TCR beta chain was defined by its CDR3 amino acid sequence together with its V-gene family, and reads without a unique V-gene family were excluded. To address suspected cross-contamination and a sequencing artifact, a later analysis removed 592 highly shared, low-generation-probability nucleotide sequences. A later analysis calculated a clonal expansion index for each public chain from normalized within-repertoire ranks of inferred template counts. In a later analysis, generation probabilities were computed using a VDJ recombination model fitted to out-of-frame rearrangements, and the results were checked against IGoR. In a later analysis, hypergeometric tests were used to score TCR-TCR, TCR-HLA and TCR-CMV co-occurrence, with a repertoire-size bias correction applied to TCR pairs. To estimate false discovery rates, a later analysis permuted the HLA or CMV assignments 20 times. A later analysis grouped co-occurring TCRs with DBSCAN, adding TCRdist sequence similarity when clustering within HLA-allele-positive subsets. Repertoires with fewer than 30,000 or more than 120,000 public chains were left out of co-occurrence clustering, as were a handful of repertoires with anomalous nucleotide sharing. TCRdb provides this immuneACCESS table in a form limited to in-frame rearrangements. Some clones are lacking; in checked studies, under half of them reflect an unresolved V gene, and why the rest are absent is not known. Clone size and V and J calls were adopted from that table, with D and trimming inferred from the DNA. The sample yields roughly 130,000 clones; around 80% were counted once. The ten biggest clones cover approximately 1.7% of the sample.

V is trimmed back by 4 bases and J by 6 bases, and the junction contains 10 bases that no gene match accounts for. The germline V gene supplies CDR1 MDHEN and CDR2 SYDVKM. Including cysteine and phenylalanine, the CDR3 has 16 amino acids. Only CDR3 DNA remains: 48 bases, in frame from the first base. These data belong to a study of cytomegalovirus exposure and HLA in healthy donors (TCRdb year 2017). The study in broad terms: An earlier analysis of some 600 of the donors reported about 260 Gb of sequence data and around 100 million unique TCR beta sequences obtained from about 179 million T cells. An early release covering roughly 600 HLA-typed donors comprised approximately 300 gigabases of sequencing data and approximately 80 million unique TCR sequences. Of the roughly 420 genotyped donors, less than 85% were placed in the genetic ancestry cluster associated with self-reported Caucasian donors. The study aimed to test whether cataloging public T cell receptors could reveal signatures of past pathogen exposure. The T cell repertoires of several hundred subjects were profiled by immunosequencing and related to cytomegalovirus serostatus. A separate validation cohort of 90 to 150 different subjects was used in addition to the approximately 670-subject first cohort. High-throughput TCR immunosequencing, statistical association of individual TCRs with disease status, and machine learning were combined to predict cytomegalovirus infection status. A later analysis re-analyzed previously published TCR beta repertoires from roughly 600 donors and added high-resolution HLA genotyping to study TCR occurrence patterns. Rather than drawing on any new phenotypic data, the later analysis identified candidate immune exposures from TCR beta sequences and the way those sequences occurred across donors. In an earlier analysis of several hundred of the donors, high-throughput TCR beta sequencing was used to judge whether each TCR beta V gene segment behaved as functional or pseudogenic. Donor age, sex, ethnicity and CMV serostatus were collected together with the repertoire data. In a later genetic analysis, genome-wide SNP genotypes for about three fifths of the roughly 670 donors were used, and that subset was treated as a discovery cohort. All discovery cohort repertoires had been generated using a single sequencing platform. HLA typing included class I and class II loci at four-digit resolution. The number of typed donors differed by locus: about 620-630 for A, B, C, DRB1 and DQB1; 500 to 550 for DQA1; some 590 for DPA1; and 400 to 480 for DPB1. Because of strong linkage in the cohort, a few DR-DQ haplotypes were treated as single units for association and clustering. On average, roughly 240,000 unique TCR beta nucleotide sequences were sequenced per donor among 350 to 400 genotyped donors of the cohort, with around 19% of those sequences being non-productive.

The research as a whole found: In vitro tests confirmed that a few of the cytomegalovirus-associated TCR beta chains recognize cytomegalovirus antigens. A later analysis found that most CMV-associated TCR beta chains appeared HLA-restricted, with HLA associations seemingly driven largely by CMV exposure. Most TCR sequences were seen in very few donors, while some public TCRs were found in many individuals. In an earlier analysis of about 600 of the donors, most TCR beta V segments appeared in productive rearrangements about 87% or about 30% of the time, broadly matching IMGT annotations. Several of the top co-occurrence clusters appeared to be linked to parvovirus B19, influenza, CMV and Epstein-Barr virus, according to a later analysis. In both the original and validation cohorts, the classifier was reported to diagnose cytomegalovirus status with high specificity and sensitivity. Assigning TCR associations to individual alleles was difficult when HLA alleles, especially DR and DQ, strongly co-occurred. According to a later analysis, TCR association rates differed among HLA loci, with DRB1 alleles showing the most associated TCRs and HLA-C alleles showing the fewest. Because some donors lacked HLA typing at each locus, the association tests relied only on the typed subset. Sequencing depth was assumed to be roughly uniform across donors in the presence/absence analyses, though that assumption may not hold. Compared with equally common non-associated chains, HLA-associated TCR beta chains in a later analysis were more clonally expanded and had lower generation probabilities. It was suggested by the authors that the approach could potentially be generalized to other disease states and immunological phenotypes. In a later genetic analysis, fewer N-insertions in productive TCRs were reported among donors in an Asian-associated ancestry cluster than the roughly 670-donor mean. This cohort had only TCR beta chains sequenced, and the lack of alpha or paired-chain data limited which features could be detected. For the cohort, immune exposure information was limited to CMV serostatus. In a later analysis, some 17,000 TCR beta sequences were associated with specific HLA alleles at a false discovery rate of 0.05. Because counts were too low, about 18 rarely observed V segments, including chromosome 9 orphons, were excluded from the earlier analysis of several hundred of the donors. In the study, some 160 TCR beta chains were listed as associated with cytomegalovirus. Linkage disequilibrium might explain the correlated functional status among segregating V segments, but an unknown experimental factor could not be ruled out. A group of highly shared sequence variants was considered likely to be a technical artifact of the sequencing pipeline. An association between a missense DCLRE1C variant and V-gene and J-gene trimming of TCR beta chains was found in a later genetic analysis and replicated in an independent cohort. A further reported finding was that TCR beta sequences accurately predicted the HLA-A and HLA-B alleles for most subjects in the first cohort. Because the 87-base-pair reads could not distinguish some IMGT-functional V segments, including TRBV6-2 and TRBV6-3, those segments were excluded.

The origin of this receptor is a woman aged 40 to 55 in good health and CMV-seronegative. Sequenced input: PBMCs. The chain employs TRBV28 and TRBJ1-2; TRBD1 aligns with 11 central bases. At the DNA level, the sequence is TGTGCCAGCAGTTCAGGACAGGGGGCGCGGGGGAATGGCTACACCTTC. This yields the protein CASSSGQGARGNGYTF.